A selection of T cell receptor beta chains follows, all from one sample in a study of cytomegalovirus exposure and HLA in healthy donors. The repertoire was sequenced with immunoSEQ multiplex PCR; TCRdb's copy has only in-frame clones and lacks some. The sample has 100,000 to 140,000 clones, more than 65% seen once. Sequencing input: PBMCs. These receptors all stem from a male donor in good health and CMV-seronegative. CDR3s include the opening cysteine and the closing phenylalanine or tryptophan. Each record gives: V gene, D gene, J gene, clone size, CDR3 DNA, CDR3 protein. The D gene is left open where the match is weak. Some rows mark clone size as missing; the rest say once, few, many or name a class of expanded clone.

TRBV9	TRBD2	TRBJ2-3	-	TGTGCCAGCAGCGTGAGCGGGGCGAGCACAGATACGCAGTATTTT	CASSVSGASTDTQYF
TRBV28	-	TRBJ1-1	-	TGTGCCAGCAGCACTCGTGGGGGCAGGAACACTGAAGCTTTCTTT	CASSTRGGRNTEAFF
TRBV4-1	TRBD2	TRBJ2-6	-	TGCGCCAGCAGCCAAGATGTGCTAGCGGGTTTAAATCCTGGGGCCAACGTCCTGACTTTC	CASSQDVLAGLNPGANVLTF
TRBV29-1	-	TRBJ2-7	few	TGCAGCGTTGAAGAGACACGGCCCTACGAGCAGTACTTC	CSVEETRPYEQYF
TRBV19	TRBD2	TRBJ2-2	-	TGTGCCAGTAGAGGGACTAGCGGGAACACCGGGGAGCTGTTTTTT	CASRGTSGNTGELFF
TRBV4-1	-	TRBJ1-1	-	TGCGCCAGCAGCCAAGAGCTAATGGAGAGATGGACTGAAGCTTTCTTT	CASSQELMERWTEAFF
TRBV7-9	-	TRBJ1-5	few	TGTGCCAGCAGCTTAGCAGGGGTGGATCAGCCCCAGCATTTT	CASSLAGVDQPQHF
TRBV28	TRBD2	TRBJ2-1	-	TGTGCCAGCAGCCCGACGGGTAGCGGGAGATGGGATGAGCAGTTCTTC	CASSPTGSGRWDEQFF
TRBV5-4	TRBD1	TRBJ2-7	-	TGTGCCAGCAGCTTGGAACCGGGGACAGGGTGGGAGCAGTACTTC	CASSLEPGTGWEQYF
TRBV6-4	TRBD2	TRBJ2-1	-	TGTGCCAGCAGTGACGGCTCCAGCGGGACCGGGGGTGAGCAGTTCTTC	CASSDGSSGTGGEQFF
TRBV13	TRBD2	TRBJ2-3	-	TGTGCCAACAGCTCACGGGACGGAGAATTAGCGGGAGCGCCATGGGGCACAGATACGCAGTATTTT	CANSSRDGELAGAPWGTDTQYF
TRBV5-8	-	TRBJ2-7	-	TGTGCCAGCAGCAATAGGACAATCTACGAGCAGTACTTC	CASSNRTIYEQYF
TRBV5-4	TRBD2	TRBJ2-7	few	TGTGCCAGCAGCATGTCTGGGACTAGCAGTTACTACGAGCAGTACTTC	CASSMSGTSSYYEQYF
TRBV5-1	-	TRBJ2-2	-	TGCGCCAGCAGCTTGGCGGGATCTGGTACCGGGGAGCTGTTTTTT	CASSLAGSGTGELFF
TRBV12-5	-	TRBJ1-2	-	TGTGCTAGTGCCCTGGGCCCGACTAACTATGGCTACACCTTC	CASALGPTNYGYTF
TRBV7-9	-	TRBJ2-3	-	TGTGCCAGCAGCTTCCGGGACCGCACAGGGACGCAGTATTTT	CASSFRDRTGTQYF
TRBV14	-	TRBJ2-7	-	TGTGCCAGCAGCCGCTCTAGCTCCGAGCAGTACTTC	CASSRSSSEQYF
TRBV5-1	TRBD2	TRBJ2-5	-	TGCGCCAGCAGCTTCCGGGGGGGACAAGAGACCCAGTACTTC	CASSFRGGQETQYF
TRBV2	-	TRBJ1-1	-	TGTGCCAGCAGTCTCAGCGGAGCCACTGAAGCTTTCTTT	CASSLSGATEAFF
TRBV13	TRBD2	TRBJ2-1	-	TGTGCCAGCAGCCGAGCGGGAGCGGGAAGGAATGAGCAGTTCTTC	CASSRAGAGRNEQFF
TRBV13	-	TRBJ1-2	few	TGTGCCAGCAGCTTAGCAGGGCGCTATGGCTACACCTTC	CASSLAGRYGYTF
TRBV29-1	-	TRBJ2-7	few	TGCAGCGTTGAGGGGCCCTACGAGCAGTACTTC	CSVEGPYEQYF
TRBV5-1	-	TRBJ2-2	-	TGCGCCAGCAGCCAAGGCGGCGGGACCGGGGAGCTGTTTTTT	CASSQGGGTGELFF
TRBV28	-	TRBJ1-6	-	TGTGCCAGCAGTTACAGAACTCAAAATTCACCCCTCCACTTT	CASSYRTQNSPLHF
TRBV19	TRBD1	TRBJ1-1	-	TGTGCCAGTAGTGGGACAGCGATGAACACTGAAGCTTTCTTT	CASSGTAMNTEAFF
TRBV7-2	-	TRBJ1-5	-	TGTGCCAGCAGCTTAAGGGGGGGCAACAATCAGCCCCAGCATTTT	CASSLRGGNNQPQHF
TRBV27	-	TRBJ1-5	-	TGTGCCAGCAGTTCTCAACAGGGTTACAATCAGCCCCAGCATTTT	CASSSQQGYNQPQHF
TRBV27	-	TRBJ2-3	-	TGTGCCAGCAGCCCAGGTGGCGGGACCACAGATACGCAGTATTTT	CASSPGGGTTDTQYF
TRBV7-8	TRBD1	TRBJ1-1	-	TGTGCCAGCAGCTTAGCGTTCGGGACAGGGTTAAACACTGAAGCTTTCTTT	CASSLAFGTGLNTEAFF
TRBV11-2	-	TRBJ1-1	once	TGTGCCAGCAGCTTAGTGCAGAAGAACACTGAAGCTTTCTTT	CASSLVQKNTEAFF
TRBV7-6	-	TRBJ1-1	-	TGTGCCAGCAGCTTAGTCCCGGGGGACACTGAAGCTTTCTTT	CASSLVPGDTEAFF
TRBV13	TRBD2	TRBJ2-3	-	TGTGCCAGCAGCTTAGTCCTAGCGGGAGTAAAAGATACGCAGTATTTT	CASSLVLAGVKDTQYF
TRBV2	-	TRBJ1-2	-	TGTGCCAGCAGTGGGGGCGGGGTGGTGAACTATGGCTACACCTTC	CASSGGGVVNYGYTF